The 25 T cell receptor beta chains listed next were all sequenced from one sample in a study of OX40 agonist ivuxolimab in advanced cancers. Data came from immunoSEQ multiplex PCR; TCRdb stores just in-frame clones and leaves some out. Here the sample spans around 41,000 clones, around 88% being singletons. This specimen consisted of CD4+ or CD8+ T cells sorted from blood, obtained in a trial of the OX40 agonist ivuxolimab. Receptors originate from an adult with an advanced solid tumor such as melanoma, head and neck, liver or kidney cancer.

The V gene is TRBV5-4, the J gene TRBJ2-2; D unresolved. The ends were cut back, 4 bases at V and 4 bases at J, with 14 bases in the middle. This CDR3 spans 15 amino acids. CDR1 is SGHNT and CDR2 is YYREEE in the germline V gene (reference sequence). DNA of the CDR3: TGTGCCAGCAGCGGGATCTGGGATCGCACCGGGGAGCTGTTTTTT. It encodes CASSGIWDRTGELFF.

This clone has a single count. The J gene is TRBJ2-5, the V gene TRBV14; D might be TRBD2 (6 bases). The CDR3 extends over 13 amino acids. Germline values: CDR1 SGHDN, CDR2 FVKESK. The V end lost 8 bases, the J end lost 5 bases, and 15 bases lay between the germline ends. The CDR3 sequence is CASSGTVGETQYF. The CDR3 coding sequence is TGTGCCAGCTCCGGGACTGTAGGGGAGACCCAGTACTTC.

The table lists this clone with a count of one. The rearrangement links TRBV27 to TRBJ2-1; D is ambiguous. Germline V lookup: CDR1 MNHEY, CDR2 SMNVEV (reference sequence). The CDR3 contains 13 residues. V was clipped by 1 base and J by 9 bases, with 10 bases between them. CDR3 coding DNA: TGTGCCAGCAGTTTATTCCGGTCGGTTGAGCAGTTCTTC. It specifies CASSLFRSVEQFF.

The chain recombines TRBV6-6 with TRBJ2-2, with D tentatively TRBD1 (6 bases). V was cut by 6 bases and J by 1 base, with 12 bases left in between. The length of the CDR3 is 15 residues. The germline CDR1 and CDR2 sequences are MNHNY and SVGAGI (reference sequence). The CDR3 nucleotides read TGTGCCAGCAGGTCCGGGACAATGAACACCGGGGAGCTGTTTTTT. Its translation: CASRSGTMNTGELFF.

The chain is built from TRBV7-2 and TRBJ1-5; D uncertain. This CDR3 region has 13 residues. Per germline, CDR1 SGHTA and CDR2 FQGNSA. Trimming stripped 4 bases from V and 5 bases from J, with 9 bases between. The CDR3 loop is CASSSTVDQPQHF. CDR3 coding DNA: TGTGCCAGCAGCTCGACGGTGGATCAGCCCCAGCATTTT.

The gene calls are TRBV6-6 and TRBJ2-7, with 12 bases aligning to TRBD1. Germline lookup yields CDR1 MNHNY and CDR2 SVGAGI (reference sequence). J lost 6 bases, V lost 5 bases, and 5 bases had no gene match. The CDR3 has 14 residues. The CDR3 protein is CASSHRDRGREQYF. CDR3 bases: TGTGCCAGCAGTCACCGGGACAGGGGGCGCGAGCAGTACTTC.

The CDR3 nucleotides read TGTGCCAGCAGCCTTAGTGGATACTACAATGAGCAGTTCTTC. This gives the protein CASSLSGYYNEQFF. The chain carries TRBV4-2 and TRBJ2-1; D not resolved. Per germline, CDR1 LGHNA and CDR2 YNFKEQ. CDR3 length equals 14 residues. Trimming stripped 4 bases from V and 3 bases from J, with 10 bases between.

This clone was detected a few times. CDR3 amino acids: CASSYQFNTEAFF. For the CDR3, the DNA is TGTGCCAGCAGTTACCAGTTTAACACTGAAGCTTTCTTT. The chain combines TRBV6-5 with TRBJ1-1; D ambiguous. The CDR3 is 13 residues long. V was clipped by 2 bases and J by 2 bases, with 6 bases between them. CDR1 MNHEY and CDR2 SVGAGI come from the germline V gene.

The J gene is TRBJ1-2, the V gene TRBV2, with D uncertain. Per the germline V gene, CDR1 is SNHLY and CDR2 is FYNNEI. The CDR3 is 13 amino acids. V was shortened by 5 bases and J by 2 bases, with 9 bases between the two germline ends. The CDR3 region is CASSSVSNYGYTF. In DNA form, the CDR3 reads TGTGCCAGCAGTTCAGTGTCGAACTATGGCTACACCTTC.

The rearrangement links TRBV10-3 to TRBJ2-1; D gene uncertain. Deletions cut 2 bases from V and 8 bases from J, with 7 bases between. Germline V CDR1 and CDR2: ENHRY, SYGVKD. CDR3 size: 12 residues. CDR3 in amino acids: CAISEDSDEQFF. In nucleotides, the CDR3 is TGTGCCATCAGTGAGGATTCAGATGAGCAGTTCTTC.

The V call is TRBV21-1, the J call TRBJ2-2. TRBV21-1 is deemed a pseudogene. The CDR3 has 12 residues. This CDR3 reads CASSLRPGELFF. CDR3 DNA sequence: TGTGCCAGCAGTCTACGGCCCGGGGAGCTGTTTTTT.

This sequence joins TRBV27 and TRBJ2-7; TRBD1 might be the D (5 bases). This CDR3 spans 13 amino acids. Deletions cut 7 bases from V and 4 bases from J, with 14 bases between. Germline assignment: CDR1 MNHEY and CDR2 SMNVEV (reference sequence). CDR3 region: CASTPAGRYEQYF. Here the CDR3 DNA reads TGTGCCAGCACCCCGGCAGGGCGGTACGAGCAGTACTTC.

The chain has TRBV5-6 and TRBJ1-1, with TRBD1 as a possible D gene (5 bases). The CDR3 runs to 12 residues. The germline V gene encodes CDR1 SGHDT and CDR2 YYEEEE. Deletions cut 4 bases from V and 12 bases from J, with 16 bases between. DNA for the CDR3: TGTGCCAGCAGCCCAGGGCCCGGTAGCACTTTCTTT. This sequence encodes CASSPGPGSTFF.

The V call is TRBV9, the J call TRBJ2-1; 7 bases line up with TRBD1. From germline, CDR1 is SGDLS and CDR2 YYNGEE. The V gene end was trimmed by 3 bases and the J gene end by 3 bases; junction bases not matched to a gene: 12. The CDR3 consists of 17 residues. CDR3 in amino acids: CASSALGAGGSYNEQFF. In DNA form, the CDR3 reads TGTGCCAGCAGCGCCCTGGGGGCAGGGGGTAGCTACAATGAGCAGTTCTTC.

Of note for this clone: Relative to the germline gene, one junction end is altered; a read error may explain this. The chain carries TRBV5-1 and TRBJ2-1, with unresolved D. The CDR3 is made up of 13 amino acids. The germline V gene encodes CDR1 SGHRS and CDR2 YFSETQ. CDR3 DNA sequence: TGCGCCAGCAGGTTGGCAGTCGACAATGAGCAGTTCTTC. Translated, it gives CASRLAVDNEQFF.

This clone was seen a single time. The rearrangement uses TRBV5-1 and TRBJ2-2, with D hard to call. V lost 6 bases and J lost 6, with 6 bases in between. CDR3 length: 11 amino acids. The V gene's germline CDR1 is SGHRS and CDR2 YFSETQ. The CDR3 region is CASNVAGELFF. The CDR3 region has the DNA TGCGCCAGCAACGTCGCCGGGGAGCTGTTTTTT.

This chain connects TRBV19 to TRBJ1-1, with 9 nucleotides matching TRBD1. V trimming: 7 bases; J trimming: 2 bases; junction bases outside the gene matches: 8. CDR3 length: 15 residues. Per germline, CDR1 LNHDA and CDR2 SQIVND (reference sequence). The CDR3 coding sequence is TGTGCCAGTACCCCCCTGGGACAGGGAAACACTGAAGCTTTCTTT. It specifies CASTPLGQGNTEAFF.

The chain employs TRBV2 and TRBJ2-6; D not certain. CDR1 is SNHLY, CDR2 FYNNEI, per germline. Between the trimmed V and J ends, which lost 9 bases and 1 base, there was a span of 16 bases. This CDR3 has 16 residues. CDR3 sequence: CARDSPKRSGANVLTF. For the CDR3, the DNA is TGTGCCAGAGACTCTCCAAAAAGGTCTGGGGCCAACGTCCTGACTTTC.

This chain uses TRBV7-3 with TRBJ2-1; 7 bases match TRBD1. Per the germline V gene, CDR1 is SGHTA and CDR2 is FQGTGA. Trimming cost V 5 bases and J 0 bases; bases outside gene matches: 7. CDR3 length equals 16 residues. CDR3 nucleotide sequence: TGTGCCAGCAGCCCCACAGGGGAAAGCTCCTACAATGAGCAGTTCTTC. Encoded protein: CASSPTGESSYNEQFF.

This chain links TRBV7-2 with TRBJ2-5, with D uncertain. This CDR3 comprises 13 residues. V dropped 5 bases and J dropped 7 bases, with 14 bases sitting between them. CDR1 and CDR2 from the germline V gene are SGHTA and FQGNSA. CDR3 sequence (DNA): TGTGCCAGCAGCCTGCCCCCTGTGGGGACCCAGTACTTC. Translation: CASSLPPVGTQYF.

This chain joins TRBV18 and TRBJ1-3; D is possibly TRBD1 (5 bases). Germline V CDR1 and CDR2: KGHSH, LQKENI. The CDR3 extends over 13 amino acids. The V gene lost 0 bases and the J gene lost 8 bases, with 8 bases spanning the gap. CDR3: CASSPPGLDTIYF. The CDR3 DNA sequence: TGTGCCAGCTCACCACCGGGACTGGACACCATATATTTT. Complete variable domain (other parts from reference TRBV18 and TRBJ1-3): NAGVMQNPRHLVRRRGQEARLRCSPMKGHSHVYWYRQLPEEGLKFMVYLQKENIIDESGMPKERFSAEFPKEGPSILRIQQVVRGDSAAYFCASSPPGLDTIYFGEGSWLTVV.

The CDR3 nucleotides read TGTGCCAGCAGTGAGGAGGGAGGAAGCACTGAAGCTTTCTTT. This gives the protein CASSEEGGSTEAFF. This sequence joins TRBV6-1 and TRBJ1-1; D is uncertain. The germline CDR1 and CDR2 sequences are MNHNS and SASEGT. The CDR3 contains 14 residues. V was trimmed by 3 bases and J by 4 bases, leaving 12 bases between them.

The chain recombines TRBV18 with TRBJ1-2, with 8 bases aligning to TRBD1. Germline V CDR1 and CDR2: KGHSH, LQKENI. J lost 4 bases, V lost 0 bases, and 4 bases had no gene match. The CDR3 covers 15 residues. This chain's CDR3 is CASSPPGQVLYGYTF. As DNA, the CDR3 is TGTGCCAGCTCACCACCGGGACAGGTCCTCTATGGCTACACCTTC.

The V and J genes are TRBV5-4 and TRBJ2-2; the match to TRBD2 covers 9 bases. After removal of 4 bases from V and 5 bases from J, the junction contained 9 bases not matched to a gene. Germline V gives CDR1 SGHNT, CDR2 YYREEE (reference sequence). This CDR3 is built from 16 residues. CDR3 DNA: TGTGCCAGCAGCCCGGGGGGGCTAGCGGGGACCGGGGAGCTGTTTTTT. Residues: CASSPGGLAGTGELFF. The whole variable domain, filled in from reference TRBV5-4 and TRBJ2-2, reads ETGVTQSPTHLIKTRGQQVTLRCSSQSGHNTVSWYQQALGQGPQFIFQYYREEENGRGNFPPRFSGLQFPNYSSELNVNALELDDSALYLCASSPGGLAGTGELFFGEGSRLTVL.

DNA of the CDR3: TGTGCCAGCAGCTTGACGACAGGGATTGAGACCCAGTACTTC. This sequence encodes CASSLTTGIETQYF. V gene TRBV7-9 combines with J gene TRBJ2-5; 7 bases map to TRBD1. Germline-derived CDR1 and CDR2 are SEHNR and FQNEAQ (reference sequence). After removal of 3 bases from V and 5 bases from J, the junction contained 6 bases not matched to a gene. The CDR3 consists of 14 residues.